What follows are 10 T cell receptor beta chains derived from one specimen sequenced in a study of beta chain features in type 1 diabetes. The study, taken as a whole, reports: Type 1 diabetes patients had moderately but significantly shorter TCRB CDR3s in all four CD4+ subsets.

The authors reverse transcribed all of the isolated RNA, so sequencing captured expressed TCRB transcripts. TCRdb's copy holds only in-frame clones and misses some; the assay was immunoSEQ multiplex PCR. The sample gives about 41,000 clones, 60% to 75% of which show up once; around 1.7% is in the top ten. For these TCRs, the target antigens are not known. The sample was Tregs from blood. The receptors here all came from a man aged 30-40 years with type 1 diabetes. Some clones in this sample may be carry-over from other donors' samples.

This clone was observed a handful of times. The CDR3 region has the DNA TGTGCCAGCAGCTCGCCGGGGGGCGGGTATACGCAGTATTTT. It translates to CASSSPGGGYTQYF. The V gene is TRBV5-4, the J gene TRBJ2-3, with a possible D match to TRBD2 (7 bases). The CDR3 runs to 14 residues. Germline V gene sequence: CDR1 SGHNT, CDR2 YYREEE (reference sequence). The germline V and J ends were trimmed by 3 bases and 7 bases, with 15 bases remaining between them. The complete variable domain, with remaining parts taken from reference TRBV5-4 and TRBJ2-3, reads ETGVTQSPTHLIKTRGQQVTLRCSSQSGHNTVSWYQQALGQGPQFIFQYYREEENGRGNFPPRFSGLQFPNYSSELNVNALELDDSALYLCASSSPGGGYTQYFGPGTRLTVL.

The chain links TRBV18 to TRBJ2-1, with 10 bases aligning to TRBD2. The germline V gene has CDR1 KGHSH and CDR2 LQKENI. The J segment lost 3 bases and the V segment lost 5 bases, leaving 4 bases of the junction unmatched. The length of the CDR3 is 15 residues. CDR3: CASSALAGYYNEQFF. As DNA, the CDR3 is TGTGCCAGCTCAGCACTAGCGGGGTACTACAATGAGCAGTTCTTC. Together with reference TRBV18 and TRBJ2-1, the CDR3 gives the full variable domain: NAGVMQNPRHLVRRRGQEARLRCSPMKGHSHVYWYRQLPEEGLKFMVYLQKENIIDESGMPKERFSAEFPKEGPSILRIQQVVRGDSAAYFCASSALAGYYNEQFFGPGTRLTVL.

This clone turned up a few times. The J gene is TRBJ1-6, the V gene TRBV10-3; D unclear. The CDR3 totals 15 residues. Trimming took 0 bases from V and 0 from J, leaving 3 bases between them. Germline V gene data show CDR1 as ENHRY and CDR2 as SYGVKD. Here the CDR3 reads CAISESYSYNSPLHF. The CDR3 DNA sequence: TGTGCCATCAGTGAGTCATACTCCTATAATTCACCCCTCCACTTT.

CDR3 protein: CASSEYPGSGNTIYF. The CDR3 coding sequence is TGTGCCAGCAGTGAATACCCAGGCTCTGGAAACACCATATATTTT. The V gene is TRBV2, the J gene TRBJ1-3; D is ambiguous. V was trimmed by 2 bases and J by 0 bases, leaving 8 bases between them. This CDR3 is 15 amino acids long. Germline V gives CDR1 SNHLY, CDR2 FYNNEI.

The count of this clone is one. V and J are TRBV11-2 and TRBJ1-2; possible D gene TRBD1, 6 bases. This CDR3 has 15 amino acids. In germline, CDR1 is SGHAT, CDR2 FQNNGV. Trimming left V 4 bases short and J 8 bases short, with 20 bases between. DNA for the CDR3: TGTGCCAGCAGCTCGATACAGGGAAGAGTTAGCGGCTACACCTTC. Its protein product is CASSSIQGRVSGYTF. Full variable domain (remainder filled in from reference TRBV11-2 and TRBJ1-2): EAGVAQSPRYKIIEKRQSVAFWCNPISGHATLYWYQQILGQGPKLLIQFQNNGVVDDSQLPKDRFSAERLKGVDSTLKIQPAKLEDSAVYLCASSSIQGRVSGYTFGSGTRLTVV.

This clone was observed a few times. This chain uses TRBV11-1 with TRBJ2-7; a weak D match, TRBD1 (5 bases). This CDR3 is 14 amino acids long. V lost 3 bases and J lost 6, with 15 bases in between. Germline V gene data show CDR1 as SGHAT and CDR2 as FQDESV (reference sequence). CDR3 loop: CASSFTGAGREQYF. CDR3 nucleotides: TGTGCCAGCAGCTTCACAGGCGCAGGGCGCGAGCAGTACTTC.

The chain has TRBV19 and TRBJ1-2; D call uncertain. The V end was cut by 3 bases, the J end by 2 bases, with 7 bases between. Looked up from germline, CDR1 is LNHDA and CDR2 is SQIVND (reference sequence). This CDR3 region has 13 residues. This CDR3 is CASSMNGNYGYTF. The CDR3 nucleotides are TGTGCCAGTAGTATGAACGGGAACTATGGCTACACCTTC.

This clone was detected a few times. The chain has TRBV5-4 and TRBJ1-2; D not certain. Trimming left V 4 bases short and J 8 bases short, with 12 bases between. CDR1 and CDR2 (germline): SGHNT, YYREEE (reference sequence). The length of the CDR3 is 12 residues. Here the CDR3 reads CASSPIRGGYTF. CDR3 sequence (DNA): TGTGCCAGCAGCCCGATTCGCGGGGGCTACACCTTC.

The chain employs TRBV15 and TRBJ2-5; 7 nucleotides agree with TRBD1. J was trimmed by 2 bases and V by 3 bases; bases with no gene match: 0. The CDR3 has 13 amino acids. CDR1 is LNHNV, CDR2 YYDKDF, per germline (reference sequence). The CDR3 loop is CATSRDRQETQYF. The CDR3 coding sequence is TGTGCCACCAGCAGGGACAGGCAAGAGACCCAGTACTTC.

The J gene is TRBJ2-5, the V gene TRBV29-1; D possibly corresponds to TRBD2 (6 bases). Germline loops: CDR1 SQVTM, CDR2 ANQGSEA. The CDR3 runs to 12 residues. The CDR3 nucleotides are TGCACCGGGACTGACAGCGCAGAGACCCAGTACTTC. Translating gives CTGTDSAETQYF.